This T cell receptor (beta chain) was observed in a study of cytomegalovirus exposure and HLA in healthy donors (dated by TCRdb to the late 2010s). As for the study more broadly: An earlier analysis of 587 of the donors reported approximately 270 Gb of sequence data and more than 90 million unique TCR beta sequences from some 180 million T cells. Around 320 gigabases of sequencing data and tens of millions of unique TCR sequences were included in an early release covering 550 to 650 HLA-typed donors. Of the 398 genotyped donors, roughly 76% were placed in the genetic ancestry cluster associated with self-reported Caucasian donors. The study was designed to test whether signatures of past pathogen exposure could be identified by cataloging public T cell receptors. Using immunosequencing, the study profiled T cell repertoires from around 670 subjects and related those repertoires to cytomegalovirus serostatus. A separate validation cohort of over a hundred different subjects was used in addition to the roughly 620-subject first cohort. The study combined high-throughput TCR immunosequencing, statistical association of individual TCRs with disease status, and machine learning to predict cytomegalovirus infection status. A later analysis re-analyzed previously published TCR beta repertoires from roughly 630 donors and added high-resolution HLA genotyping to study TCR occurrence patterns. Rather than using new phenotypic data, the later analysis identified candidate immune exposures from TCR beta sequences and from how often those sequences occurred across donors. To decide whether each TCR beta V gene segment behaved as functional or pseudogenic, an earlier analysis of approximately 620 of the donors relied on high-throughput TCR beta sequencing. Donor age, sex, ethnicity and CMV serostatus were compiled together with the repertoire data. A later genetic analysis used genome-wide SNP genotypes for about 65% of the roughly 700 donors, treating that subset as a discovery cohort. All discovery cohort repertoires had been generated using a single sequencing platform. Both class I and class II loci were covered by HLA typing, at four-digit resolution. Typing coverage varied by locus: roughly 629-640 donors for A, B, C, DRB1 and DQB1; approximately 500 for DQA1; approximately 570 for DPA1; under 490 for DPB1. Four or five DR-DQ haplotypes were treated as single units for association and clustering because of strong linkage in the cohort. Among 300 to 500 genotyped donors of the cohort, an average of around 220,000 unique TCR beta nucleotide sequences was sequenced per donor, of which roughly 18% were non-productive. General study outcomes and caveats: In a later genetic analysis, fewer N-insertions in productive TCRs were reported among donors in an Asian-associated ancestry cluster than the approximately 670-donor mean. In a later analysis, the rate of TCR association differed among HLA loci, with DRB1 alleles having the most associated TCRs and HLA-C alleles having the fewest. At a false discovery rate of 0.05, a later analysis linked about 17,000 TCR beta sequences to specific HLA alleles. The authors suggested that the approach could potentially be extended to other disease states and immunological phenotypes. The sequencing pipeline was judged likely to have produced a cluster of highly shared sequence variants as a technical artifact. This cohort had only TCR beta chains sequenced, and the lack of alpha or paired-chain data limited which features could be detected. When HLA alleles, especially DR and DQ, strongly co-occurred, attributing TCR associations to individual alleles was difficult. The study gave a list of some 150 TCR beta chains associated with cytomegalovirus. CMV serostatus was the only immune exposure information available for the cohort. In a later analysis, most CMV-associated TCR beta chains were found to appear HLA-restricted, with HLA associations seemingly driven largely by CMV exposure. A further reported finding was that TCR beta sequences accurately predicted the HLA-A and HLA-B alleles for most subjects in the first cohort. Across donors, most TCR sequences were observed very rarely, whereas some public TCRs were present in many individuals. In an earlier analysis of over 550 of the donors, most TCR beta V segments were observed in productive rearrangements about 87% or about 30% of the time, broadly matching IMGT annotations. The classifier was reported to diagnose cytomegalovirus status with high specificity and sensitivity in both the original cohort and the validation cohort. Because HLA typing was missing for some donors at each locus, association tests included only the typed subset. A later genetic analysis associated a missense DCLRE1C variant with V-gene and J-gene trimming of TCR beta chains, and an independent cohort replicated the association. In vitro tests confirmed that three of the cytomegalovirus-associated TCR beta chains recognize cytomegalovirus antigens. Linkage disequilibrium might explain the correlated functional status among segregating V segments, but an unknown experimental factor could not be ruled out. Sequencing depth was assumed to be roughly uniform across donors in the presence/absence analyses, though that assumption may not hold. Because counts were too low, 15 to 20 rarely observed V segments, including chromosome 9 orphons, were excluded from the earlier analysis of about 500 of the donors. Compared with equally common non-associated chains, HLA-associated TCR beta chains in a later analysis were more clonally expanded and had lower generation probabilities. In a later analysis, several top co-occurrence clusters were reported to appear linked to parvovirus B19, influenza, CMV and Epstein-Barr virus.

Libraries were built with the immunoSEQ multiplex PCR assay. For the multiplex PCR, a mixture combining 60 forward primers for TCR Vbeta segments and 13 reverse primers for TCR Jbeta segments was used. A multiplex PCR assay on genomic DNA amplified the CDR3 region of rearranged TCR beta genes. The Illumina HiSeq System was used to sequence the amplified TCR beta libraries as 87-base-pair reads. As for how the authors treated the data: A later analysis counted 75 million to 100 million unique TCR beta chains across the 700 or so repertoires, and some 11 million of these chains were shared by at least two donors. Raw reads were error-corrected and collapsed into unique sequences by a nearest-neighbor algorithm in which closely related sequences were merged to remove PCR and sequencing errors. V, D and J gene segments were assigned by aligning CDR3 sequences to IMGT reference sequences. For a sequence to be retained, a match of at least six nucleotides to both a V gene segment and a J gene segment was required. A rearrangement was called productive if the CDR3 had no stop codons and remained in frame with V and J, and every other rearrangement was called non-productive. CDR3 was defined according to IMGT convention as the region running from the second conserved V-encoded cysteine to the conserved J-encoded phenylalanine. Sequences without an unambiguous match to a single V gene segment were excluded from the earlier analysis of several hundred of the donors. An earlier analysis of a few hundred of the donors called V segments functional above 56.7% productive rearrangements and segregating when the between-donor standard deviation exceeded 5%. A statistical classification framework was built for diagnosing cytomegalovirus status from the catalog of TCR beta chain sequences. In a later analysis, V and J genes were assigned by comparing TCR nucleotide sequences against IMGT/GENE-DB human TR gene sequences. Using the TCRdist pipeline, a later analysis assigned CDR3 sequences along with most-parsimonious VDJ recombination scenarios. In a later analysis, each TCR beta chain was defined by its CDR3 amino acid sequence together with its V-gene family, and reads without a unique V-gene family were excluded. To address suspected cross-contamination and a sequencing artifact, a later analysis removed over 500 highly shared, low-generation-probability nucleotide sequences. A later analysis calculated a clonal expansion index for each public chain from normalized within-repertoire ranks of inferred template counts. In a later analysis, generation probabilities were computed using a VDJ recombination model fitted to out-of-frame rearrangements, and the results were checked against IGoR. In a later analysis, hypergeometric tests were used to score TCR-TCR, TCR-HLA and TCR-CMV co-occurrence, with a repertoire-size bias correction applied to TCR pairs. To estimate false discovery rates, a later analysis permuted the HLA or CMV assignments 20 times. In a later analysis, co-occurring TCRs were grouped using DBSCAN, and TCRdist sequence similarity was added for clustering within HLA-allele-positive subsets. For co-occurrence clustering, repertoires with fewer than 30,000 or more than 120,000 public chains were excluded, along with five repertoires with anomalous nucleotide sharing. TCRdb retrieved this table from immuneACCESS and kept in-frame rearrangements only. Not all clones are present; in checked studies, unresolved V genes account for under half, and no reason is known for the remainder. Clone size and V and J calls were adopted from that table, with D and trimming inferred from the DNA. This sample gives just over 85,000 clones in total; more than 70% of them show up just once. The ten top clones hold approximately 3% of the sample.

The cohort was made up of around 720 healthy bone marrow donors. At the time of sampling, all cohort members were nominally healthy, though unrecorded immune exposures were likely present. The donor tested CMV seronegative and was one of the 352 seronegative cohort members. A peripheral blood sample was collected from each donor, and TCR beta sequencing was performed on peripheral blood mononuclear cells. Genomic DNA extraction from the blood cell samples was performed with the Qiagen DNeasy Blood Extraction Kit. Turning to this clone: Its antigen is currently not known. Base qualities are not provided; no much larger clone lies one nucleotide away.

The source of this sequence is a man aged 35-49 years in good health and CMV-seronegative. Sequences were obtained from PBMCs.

The encoded CDR3 is CAWSRGRSKVARQYF. The DNA reads TGTGCCTGGAGCAGGGGGCGCAGTAAGGTGGCCCGGCAGTACTTC. The chain is encoded by TRBV30 joined to TRBJ2-7, and TRBD1 matches 8 of the central bases. Trimming removed 3 bases from V and 9 bases from J; the gene matches leave 16 bases unexplained. As encoded in the germline V gene (reference sequence), CDR1 is GTSNPN while CDR2 is SVGIG. From its cysteine to its phenylalanine, the CDR3 spans 15 amino acids. The sequence is cut down to CDR3 DNA, 45 bases in frame from base 1.